This record looks at one T cell receptor beta chain sequence and its context. What it binds is unknown. The CDR3 runs 15 residues. Trimming removed 2 bases from V and 1 base from J, with 11 bases in between. The germline gives CDR1 SEHNR, CDR2 FQNEAQ (reference sequence). The sample comes from a study of cytomegalovirus exposure and HLA in healthy donors. About the study: There were approximately 400 genotyped donors. Of these, 81% fell in the genetic ancestry cluster associated with self-reported Caucasian donors. Notes on the study in general: Most of the CMV-associated TCR beta chains (in a later analysis) appeared to be HLA-restricted. Upon later analysis, HLA-associated TCR beta chains proved more clonally expanded than other, equally common chains. In a later analysis, productive TCRs from donors in an Asian-associated ancestry cluster reportedly carried fewer N-insertions than the cohort mean.

This PCR relied on a set of 60 Vbeta primers and 13 Jbeta primers. Only in-frame clones appear in the TCRdb table, and some are missing; sequencing was by immunoSEQ multiplex PCR. The data contain fewer than 200,000 clones, roughly four fifths of them seen just once; the ten biggest clones take up roughly a tenth. What was sequenced was PBMCs. The receptor comes from a man in his fifties or sixties in good health and CMV-seropositive. The rearrangement links TRBV7-9 to TRBJ1-1, with unresolved D. For the CDR3, the DNA is TGTGCCAGCAGCTTACAATCGGTGTCGAACACTGAAGCTTTCTTT. The encoded protein is CASSLQSVSNTEAFF.